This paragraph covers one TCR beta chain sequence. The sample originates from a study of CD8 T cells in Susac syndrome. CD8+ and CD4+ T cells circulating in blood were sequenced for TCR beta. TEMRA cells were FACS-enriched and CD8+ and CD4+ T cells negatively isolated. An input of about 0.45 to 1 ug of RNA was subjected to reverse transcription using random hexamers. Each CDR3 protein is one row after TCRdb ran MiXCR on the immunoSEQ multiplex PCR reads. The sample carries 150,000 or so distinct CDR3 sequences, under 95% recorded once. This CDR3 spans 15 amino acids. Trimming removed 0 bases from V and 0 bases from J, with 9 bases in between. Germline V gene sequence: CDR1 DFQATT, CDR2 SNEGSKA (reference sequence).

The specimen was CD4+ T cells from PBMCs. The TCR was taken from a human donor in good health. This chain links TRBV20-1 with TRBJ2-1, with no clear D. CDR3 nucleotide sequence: TGCAGTGCTAGAGATATCCGGAGCTCCTACAATGAGCAGTTCTTC. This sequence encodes CSARDIRSSYNEQFF.